Each of the 24 T cell receptor beta chains below was sequenced from the same sample in a study of spatial heterogeneity in lung cancer. TCRdb called the 5' RACE reads again in MiXCR, with one record for every CDR3 protein. The sample lists about 15,000 distinct CDR3 sequences, approximately 8.5% seen once, with 33% in the top ten. Indicated time point: sample taken at primary tumor resection. Whole RNA, which was extracted from tumor, nontumor lung tissue or frozen PBMC, was sequenced without any cell sorting. Material: PBMCs, obtained at surgery. The receptors were gathered from a female donor with early-stage non-small cell lung cancer.

This clonotype has a count of ten or more. The V call is TRBV13, the J call TRBJ2-2; no clear D gene. The CDR3 covers 14 residues. Germline CDR1 reads PRHDT; CDR2 reads FYEKMQ (reference sequence). V lost 5 bases and J lost 1, with 8 bases in between. The CDR3 DNA reads as TGTGCCAGCAGCCCTAGAGGGAACACCGGGGAGCTGTTTTTT. Translation gives CASSPRGNTGELFF. The variable domain in full, with the rest retrieved from reference TRBV13 and TRBJ2-2, is AAGVIQSPRHLIKEKRETATLKCYPIPRHDTVYWYQQGPGQDPQFLISFYEKMQSDKGSIPDRFSAQQFSDYHSELNMSSLELGDSALYFCASSPRGNTGELFFGEGSRLTVL.

This clonotype was recorded at least ten times. The V and J genes are TRBV5-1 and TRBJ1-1; the D gene is possibly TRBD1 (5 bases). The ends were cut back, 6 bases at V and 3 bases at J, with 15 bases in the middle. The CDR3 runs 14 residues. Per the germline V gene, CDR1 is SGHRS and CDR2 is YFSETQ. The CDR3 spells CASKGGASDTEAFF. CDR3 DNA sequence: TGCGCCAGCAAGGGCGGGGCGTCGGACACTGAAGCTTTCTTT.

This sequence joins TRBV27 and TRBJ1-4, with D unclear. This CDR3 spans 15 amino acids. The V end lost 2 bases, the J end lost 0 bases, and 7 bases lay between the germline ends. Germline V gene data show CDR1 as MNHEY and CDR2 as SMNVEV (reference sequence). The CDR3 bases are TGTGCCAGCAGTTTAGGAACAGCAACTAATGAAAAACTGTTTTTT. Protein: CASSLGTATNEKLFF.

This clonotype was found many times. The chain employs TRBV28 and TRBJ2-3; unclear D gene. CDR1 and CDR2 from the germline V gene are MDHEN and SYDVKM. The CDR3 covers 11 residues. V was trimmed by 9 bases and J by 6 bases, leaving 10 bases between them. For the CDR3, the DNA is TGTGCCAGTCTCGGCTGGGATACGCAGTATTTT. It yields the protein CASLGWDTQYF.

V and J are TRBV5-1 and TRBJ2-2; 10 bases agree with TRBD2. Germline trimming cut 6 bases from V and 6 bases from J; bases unmatched to any gene: 8. Germline CDR1 SGHRS, CDR2 YFSETQ. The CDR3 covers 15 residues. CDR3 coding DNA: TGCGCCAGCACCCCCACTAGCGGGGCGGCCGGGGAGCTGTTTTTT. This sequence encodes CASTPTSGAAGELFF.

This clonotype was seen many times. The chain links TRBV6-5 to TRBJ1-1; D may be TRBD1 (5 bases). V gave up 6 bases and J gave up 10 bases, with 18 bases separating them. Germline CDR1 MNHEY, CDR2 SVGAGI. The length of the CDR3 is 13 residues. CDR3 amino acids: CASSYGGGVGAFF. CDR3 DNA sequence: TGTGCCAGCAGCTATGGGGGTGGGGTGGGAGCTTTCTTT.

This clonotype was picked up many times. The chain is built from TRBV12-3 or TRBV12-4 and TRBJ1-5; possibly TRBD1 for D (6 bases). The CDR3 loop spans 17 amino acids. The germline V and J ends were trimmed by 3 bases and 1 base, with 16 bases remaining between them. The CDR3 sequence is CASSLGTGTRSNQPQHF. CDR3 in DNA: TGTGCCAGCAGTTTGGGAACAGGGACGAGGAGCAATCAGCCCCAGCATTTT.

This clonotype was seen many times. V is TRBV27 and J is TRBJ1-1; D not resolved. V was cut by 8 bases and J by 4 bases, with 11 bases left in between. CDR1 and CDR2 from the germline V gene are MNHEY and SMNVEV (reference sequence). The CDR3 spans 12 residues. The CDR3 DNA reads as TGTGCCAGCGGCCATGAGATCACTGAAGCTTTCTTT. Encoded protein: CASGHEITEAFF.

In its sample, this clonotype was seen many times. The V and J genes are TRBV27 and TRBJ1-2; a weak D match, TRBD1 (6 bases). The germline V gene has CDR1 MNHEY and CDR2 SMNVEV (reference sequence). V lost 7 bases, J lost 6 bases, and 21 bases lay in between. This CDR3 spans 15 amino acids. CDR3 in DNA: TGTGCCAGCACCCCTCTGGGAGGGGGTCTCGATGGCTACACCTTC. As protein: CASTPLGGGLDGYTF.

On this clonotype itself: This may be a read error, as it is one base from a much larger clone. The chain links TRBV7-2 to TRBJ2-7, with 9 bases fitting TRBD1. CDR3 length: 16 amino acids. V was pared by 7 bases and J by 4 bases, with 14 bases of the junction left unmatched. The V gene's germline CDR1 is SGHTA and CDR2 FQGNSA. Written as DNA, the CDR3 is TGTGCCAGCAACAAGCTTAGTGGCGGACAGGGGTACGAGCAGTACTTC. Protein sequence: CASNKLSGGQGYEQYF.

The chain combines TRBV7-2 with TRBJ1-2, with 7 bases fitting TRBD1. V was pared by 5 bases and J by 8 bases, with 8 bases of the junction left unmatched. This CDR3 region has 13 residues. CDR1 is SGHTA and CDR2 is FQGNSA in the germline V gene. The CDR3 spells CASSPGQYMGYTF. CDR3 DNA: TGTGCCAGCAGCCCGGGACAGTATATGGGCTACACCTTC.

This clonotype has ten or more counts. The chain carries TRBV13 and TRBJ2-4; 8 nucleotides agree with TRBD2. Trimming at V came to 4 bases and at J to 3 bases, leaving 11 bases not matched to a gene. The CDR3 has 17 residues. Germline CDR1 reads PRHDT; CDR2 reads FYEKMQ (reference sequence). The CDR3 DNA reads TGTGCCAGCAGCTCGCCCGTGAGGAGCGGGAGCAAAAACATTCAGTACTTC. Translation: CASSSPVRSGSKNIQYF. Complete variable domain (other parts from reference TRBV13 and TRBJ2-4): AAGVIQSPRHLIKEKRETATLKCYPIPRHDTVYWYQQGPGQDPQFLISFYEKMQSDKGSIPDRFSAQQFSDYHSELNMSSLELGDSALYFCASSSPVRSGSKNIQYFGAGTRLSVL.

This clonotype was counted between two and nine times. The CDR3 DNA follows: TGTGCATGCGGGACAGGGATGTACTACGAGCAGTACTTC. Translation: CACGTGMYYEQYF. V gene TRBV6-5 combines with J gene TRBJ2-7, with TRBD1 matching 9 bases. CDR1 and CDR2 (germline): MNHEY, SVGAGI. The CDR3 has 13 amino acids.

At least ten counts were recorded for this clonotype. The gene calls are TRBV30 and TRBJ1-1, with 9 bases matching TRBD1. The V segment lost 2 bases and the J segment 3 bases; nucleotides outside the gene matches: 10. Germline CDR1 is GTSNPN and CDR2 is SVGIG (reference sequence). CDR3 length equals 16 residues. The CDR3 loop reads CAWSRQGVSFDTEAFF. Here the CDR3 DNA reads TGTGCCTGGAGTCGACAGGGGGTTTCCTTTGACACTGAAGCTTTCTTT. Combining the CDR3 with reference TRBV30 and TRBJ1-1 gives the whole variable domain SQTIHQWPATLVQPVGSPLSLECTVEGTSNPNLYWYRQAAGRGLQLLFYSVGIGQISSEVPQNLSASRPQDRQFILSSKKLLLSDSGFYLCAWSRQGVSFDTEAFFGQGTRLTVV.

This clonotype appeared many times. This sequence joins TRBV9 and TRBJ2-1, with a weak D call TRBD2 (6 bases). Germline V gives CDR1 SGDLS, CDR2 YYNGEE. The germline V and J ends were trimmed by 4 bases and 5 bases, with 7 bases remaining between them. The CDR3 runs 12 residues. CDR3 in DNA: TGTGCCAGCAGCTGGGGGGACAATGAGCAGTTCTTC. Amino acid sequence: CASSWGDNEQFF.

This clonotype ranks as medium-sized. The CDR3 DNA reads as TGTGCCAGCAGCCCATCTAGCGGGAGAGGTTTTGAGCAGTTCTTC. Encoded protein: CASSPSSGRGFEQFF. The V call is TRBV28, the J call TRBJ2-1; TRBD2 aligns across 10 bases. Germline-derived CDR1 and CDR2 are MDHEN and SYDVKM. J was trimmed by 9 bases and V by 6 bases; bases with no gene match: 11. The CDR3 covers 15 residues.

This clonotype was observed at least ten times. The final CDR3 position lacks the conserved phenylalanine or tryptophan, pointing to a likely read error. The chain links TRBV4-3 to TRBJ2-7, with 8 positions matching TRBD2. The CDR3 length is 15 residues. The germline V gene encodes CDR1 LGHNA and CDR2 YSLEER. Trimming took 1 base from V and 0 from J; bases not matched to a gene: 2. CDR3 in amino acids: CASSQAGGISYEQYL. The CDR3, as DNA: TGCGCCAGCAGCCAAGCGGGAGGGATCTCCTACGAGCAGTACCTC.

This clonotype has at least ten counts. The chain has TRBV29-1 and TRBJ1-1; no clear D gene. Germline loops: CDR1 SQVTM, CDR2 ANQGSEA. Trimming pared 4 bases from V and 4 bases from J, leaving 10 bases between. There are 12 residues in the CDR3. The CDR3 coding sequence is TGCAGCGTTGGGGCGCGGGGCACTGAAGCTTTCTTT. This codes for CSVGARGTEAFF.

This clonotype was picked up many times. The J gene is TRBJ1-2, the V gene TRBV27, with unresolved D. V lost 8 bases and J 0 bases, leaving 10 bases between the germline ends. Germline assignment: CDR1 MNHEY and CDR2 SMNVEV (reference sequence). This CDR3 has 13 residues. This CDR3 reads CASRAQANYGYTF. CDR3 nucleotide sequence: TGTGCCAGCCGCGCCCAGGCTAACTATGGCTACACCTTC.

This clonotype has ten or more counts. The chain carries TRBV5-6 and TRBJ2-1, with D perhaps TRBD2 (6 bases). Between the trimmed V and J ends, which lost 0 bases and 0 bases, there was a span of 10 bases. The CDR3 loop spans 16 amino acids. Germline CDR1 reads SGHDT; CDR2 reads YYEEEE. CDR3 amino acids: CASSLGAGGSYNEQFF. The CDR3, as DNA: TGTGCCAGCAGCTTGGGTGCCGGGGGCTCCTACAATGAGCAGTTCTTC.

This clonotype showed up just a few times. The chain employs TRBV10-3 and TRBJ2-7; D may match TRBD1 or TRBD2 (5 bases each). Trimming removed 0 bases from V and 7 bases from J, with 7 bases in between. Germline V CDR1 and CDR2: ENHRY, SYGVKD. This CDR3 contains 12 residues. DNA for the CDR3: TGTGCCATCAGTGAGTCAGGGGAGGAGCAGTACTTC. This gives the protein CAISESGEEQYF.

At least ten counts were recorded for this clonotype. The V and J genes are TRBV30 and TRBJ2-5; a possible D gene is TRBD1 (6 bases). V was shortened by 4 bases and J by 0 bases, with 6 bases between the two germline ends. Germline CDR1 is GTSNPN and CDR2 is SVGIG (reference sequence). The CDR3 runs to 12 residues. The DNA of the CDR3 is TGTGCCTGGAACAGGGACCAAGAGACCCAGTACTTC. Protein product: CAWNRDQETQYF.

Ten or more counts support this clonotype. The genes are TRBV20-1 and TRBJ2-3, with D hard to call. The CDR3 is made up of 16 amino acids. The germline V and J ends were trimmed by 4 bases and 2 bases, with 19 bases remaining between them. Germline V gives CDR1 DFQATT, CDR2 SNEGSKA (reference sequence). The CDR3 reads CSATPLSRPVTDTQYF. CDR3 DNA: TGCAGTGCTACCCCGTTATCTAGACCAGTCACAGATACGCAGTATTTT.

This clonotype was detected a few times. V usage is TRBV7-2 and J usage is TRBJ1-5; D is uncertain. Germline CDR1 reads SGHTA; CDR2 reads FQGNSA. The CDR3 contains 13 residues. Trimming cost V 1 base and J 7 bases, with 8 bases left between them. CDR3: CASSLDYRQPQHF. The CDR3 coding sequence is TGTGCCAGCAGCTTAGATTACCGCCAGCCCCAGCATTTT.